The next 5 T cell receptor beta chains were all read from a single sample in a study of technical replicates of blood from several donors. Data came from immunoSEQ multiplex PCR; TCRdb stores just in-frame clones and leaves some out. There are more than 90,000 clones in the sample; roughly 96% occur only once, and just over 0.25% lies in the top ten. The specimen was T cells isolated from PBMCs. Every receptor here comes from a human donor in good health.

CDR3 nucleotides: TGTGCCAGCAGCTCCGTAGGGGGGGACAGCACAGATACGCAGTATTTT. It specifies CASSSVGGDSTDTQYF. This chain joins TRBV5-8 and TRBJ2-3, with a tentative D call TRBD2 (7 bases). CDR3 length: 16 amino acids. Per germline, CDR1 SGHTS and CDR2 YDEGEE. The V and J ends lost 3 bases and 0 bases respectively, with 14 bases between them.

On this clone itself: At one of its ends the junction is not consistent with the germline gene, which may arise from a read error. The chain carries TRBV5-1 and TRBJ2-7, with unresolved D. Looked up from germline, CDR1 is SGHRS and CDR2 is YFSETQ. This CDR3 region has 11 residues. The CDR3 nucleotides read TGCGCCAGCAGCCAACCGGGTGTACCTGCCTTC. This gives the protein CASSQPGVPAF.

The chain couples TRBV2 to TRBJ2-1; 10 positions match TRBD1. The CDR3 contains 14 residues. Germline V gene lookup returns CDR1 SNHLY and CDR2 FYNNEI. With 6 bases clipped from V and 10 bases from J, the junction kept 9 bases outside the gene matches. CDR3 in DNA: TGTGCCAGCAGCGTAGAGACAGGGGGCGACGAGCAGTTCTTC. This sequence encodes CASSVETGGDEQFF.

The V gene is TRBV10-2, the J gene TRBJ1-1, with D hard to call. The CDR3 spans 13 residues. V was clipped by 7 bases and J by 0 bases, with 9 bases between them. Germline V gives CDR1 WSHSY, CDR2 SAAADI. The CDR3 sequence is CASMGIMNTEAFF. CDR3 bases: TGCGCCAGCATGGGCATCATGAACACTGAAGCTTTCTTT.

This clone was seen only once. The rearrangement uses TRBV28 and TRBJ2-7; 9 bases line up with TRBD2. This CDR3 comprises 16 residues. Germline values: CDR1 MDHEN, CDR2 SYDVKM. The ends lost 6 bases at V and 2 bases at J; junction bases unmatched: 11. CDR3: CASRFTAGGIPYEQYF. CDR3 DNA sequence: TGTGCCAGCAGATTTACAGCGGGAGGTATCCCCTACGAGCAGTACTTC.